The 13 T cell receptor beta chains below were found in one sample sequenced in a study of OX40 agonist ivuxolimab in advanced cancers. Data came from immunoSEQ multiplex PCR; TCRdb stores just in-frame clones and leaves some out. Of about 60,000 clones listed, about 89% were seen once; the top ten hold roughly 0.99%. The input for sequencing was CD4+ or CD8+ T cells sorted from blood, taken in a trial of the OX40 agonist ivuxolimab. These receptors all come from an adult with an advanced solid tumor such as melanoma, head and neck, liver or kidney cancer.

The chain employs TRBV18 and TRBJ1-3; TRBD1 matches at 7 bases. CDR1 KGHSH and CDR2 LQKENI come from the germline V gene. V dropped 0 bases and J dropped 2; count of bases not matched to a gene: 1. The CDR3 sequence is 15 residues long. The DNA for the CDR3 is TGTGCCAGCTCACCACCCGGGACAGCTGGAAACACCATATATTTT. This codes for CASSPPGTAGNTIYF.

The rearrangement uses TRBV18 and TRBJ1-4, with TRBD1 as a possible D gene (5 bases). Germline CDR1 reads KGHSH; CDR2 reads LQKENI. The CDR3 has 16 amino acids. V was trimmed by 1 base and J by 7 bases, leaving 16 bases between them. The CDR3 bases are TGTGCCAGCTCACCACGAAACTGGGGGGAAGGTGAAAAACTGTTTTTT. It codes for CASSPRNWGEGEKLFF.

This chain links TRBV23-1 with TRBJ2-2; 11 nucleotides line up with TRBD2. TRBV23-1 is an open reading frame whose function is uncertain. The CDR3 is 15 residues long. V dropped 2 bases and J dropped 9; count of bases not matched to a gene: 5. The CDR3 nucleotides read TGCGCCAGCAGTCAAAAACTAGCGGGGGTCCGGGAGCTGTTTTTT. Protein: CASSQKLAGVRELFF.

In the case of this clone: The same CDR3 arises from other DNA sequences in this sample as well. The chain couples TRBV6-5 to TRBJ1-1; no clear D gene. V was pared by 4 bases and J by 2 bases, with 5 bases between. CDR1 and CDR2 (germline): MNHEY, SVGAGI. This CDR3 comprises 12 residues. DNA for the CDR3: TGTGCCAGCAGTTCAGTTAACACTGAAGCTTTCTTT. It specifies CASSSVNTEAFF.

V and J are TRBV2 and TRBJ2-7; 7 bases agree with TRBD1. The ends lost 8 bases at V and 3 bases at J; junction bases unmatched: 10. This CDR3 has 14 amino acids. Germline V CDR1 and CDR2: SNHLY, FYNNEI. This chain's CDR3 is CASLTTGESYEQYF. The CDR3 nucleotides are TGTGCCAGCCTTACCACAGGGGAGAGCTACGAGCAGTACTTC.

The genes are TRBV7-2 and TRBJ2-3; D uncertain. In germline, CDR1 is SGHTA, CDR2 FQGNSA. CDR3 size: 12 residues. Between the trimmed V and J ends, which lost 5 bases and 5 bases, there was a span of 8 bases. CDR3 nucleotide sequence: TGTGCCAGCAGCCAAGTGATAGATACGCAGTATTTT. Its translation is CASSQVIDTQYF.

The rearrangement joins TRBV5-4 to TRBJ2-7, with D perhaps matching TRBD1 (6 bases). This CDR3 comprises 15 residues. Germline lookup yields CDR1 SGHNT and CDR2 YYREEE (reference sequence). Deletions cut 0 bases from V and 2 bases from J, with 12 bases between. CDR3 sequence reads: CASSLEPGDPYEQYF. CDR3 bases: TGTGCCAGCAGCTTGGAGCCAGGGGACCCCTACGAGCAGTACTTC.

The CDR3 loop is CASSPGTANSPLHF. The CDR3, as DNA: TGTGCCAGCAGCCCCGGGACAGCTAATTCACCCCTCCACTTT. The rearrangement links TRBV7-2 to TRBJ1-6; 7 bases map to TRBD1. Trimming cost V 5 bases and J 6 bases; bases outside gene matches: 4. The CDR3 sequence is 14 residues long. The germline gives CDR1 SGHTA, CDR2 FQGNSA.

This rearrangement joins TRBV28 to TRBJ2-5; weak D call: TRBD2 (5 bases). Germline loops: CDR1 MDHEN, CDR2 SYDVKM. Trimming left V 7 bases short and J 4 bases short, with 16 bases between. CDR3 length equals 14 residues. This chain's CDR3 is CASTSAGGVETQYF. DNA for the CDR3: TGTGCCAGCACCTCGGCGGGTGGGGTAGAGACCCAGTACTTC.

This chain joins TRBV15 and TRBJ2-4; 7 bases are shared with TRBD1. The CDR3 totals 17 residues. Germline-derived CDR1 and CDR2 are LNHNV and YYDKDF (reference sequence). V shed 5 bases and J 3 bases; nucleotides not matched to a gene: 13. The CDR3 here is CATSSLKGGRVKNIQYF. The CDR3 DNA is TGTGCCACCAGCTCCTTGAAAGGGGGCAGGGTCAAAAACATTCAGTACTTC.

V and J are TRBV7-2 and TRBJ1-1; tentatively, D is TRBD1 (6 bases). CDR3 size: 14 residues. The ends were cut back, 8 bases at V and 11 bases at J, with 24 bases in the middle. CDR1 is SGHTA and CDR2 is FQGNSA in the germline V gene. CDR3 sequence: CASDRGQGGGVAFF. For the CDR3, the DNA is TGTGCCAGCGATAGAGGGCAGGGAGGGGGAGTGGCTTTCTTT.

V is TRBV9 and J is TRBJ2-1; the D is unclear. The germline V gene encodes CDR1 SGDLS and CDR2 YYNGEE. The CDR3 has 16 amino acids. V dropped 4 bases and J dropped 7 bases, with 21 bases sitting between them. Here the CDR3 DNA reads TGTGCCAGCAGCTATGGCAGTCGTTGGTCCGGGAATGAGCAGTTCTTC. Its protein product is CASSYGSRWSGNEQFF. The full variable domain, in which reference TRBV9 and TRBJ2-1 provide the parts outside the CDR3, is DSGVTQTPKHLITATGQRVTLRCSPRSGDLSVYWYQQSLDQGLQFLIQYYNGEERAKGNILERFSAQQFPDLHSELNLSSLELGDSALYFCASSYGSRWSGNEQFFGPGTRLTVL.

The V and J genes are TRBV11-2 and TRBJ2-7; TRBD1 or TRBD2 may be the D gene (5 bases each). The CDR3 totals 13 residues. Trimming pared 3 bases from V and 9 bases from J, leaving 15 bases between. The germline V gene has CDR1 SGHAT and CDR2 FQNNGV. The CDR3 is CASSFSGIRGQYF. In DNA form, the CDR3 reads TGTGCCAGCAGCTTTTCGGGGATAAGGGGGCAGTACTTC.